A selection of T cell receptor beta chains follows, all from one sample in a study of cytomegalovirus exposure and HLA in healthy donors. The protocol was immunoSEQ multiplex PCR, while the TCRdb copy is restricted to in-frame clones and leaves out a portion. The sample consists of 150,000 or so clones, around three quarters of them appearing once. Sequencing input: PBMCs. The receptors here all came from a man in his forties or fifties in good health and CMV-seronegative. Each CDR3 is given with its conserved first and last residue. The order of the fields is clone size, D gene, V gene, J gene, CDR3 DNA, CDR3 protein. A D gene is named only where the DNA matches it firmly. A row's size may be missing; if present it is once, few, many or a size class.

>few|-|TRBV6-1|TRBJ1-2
TGTGCCAGCGGGGAGGATGGACGGCCTAACTATGGCTACACCTTC
CASGEDGRPNYGYTF
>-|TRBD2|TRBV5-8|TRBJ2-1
TGTGCCAGCAGGTTGGGTCTAGCGGGAGGCGGCGAGTTCTTC
CASRLGLAGGGEFF
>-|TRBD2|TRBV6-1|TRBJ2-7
TGTGCCAGCATCGAGTCGCGGGAGGCCTACGAGCAGTACTTC
CASIESREAYEQYF
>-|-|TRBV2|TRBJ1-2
TGTGCCAGCCCTGGGGGACTTACTAACTATGGCTACACCTTC
CASPGGLTNYGYTF
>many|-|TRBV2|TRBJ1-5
TGTGCCAGCAGTGAGGGGGGGAGAGAGCCCCAGCATTTT
CASSEGGREPQHF
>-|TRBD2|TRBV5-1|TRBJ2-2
TGCGCCAGCAGCTTGTTCGGACTAGCTAGAACCGGGGAGCTGTTTTTT
CASSLFGLARTGELFF
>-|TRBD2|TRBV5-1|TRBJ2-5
TGCGCCAGCAGCTTGAATCCAGCGGGAGGGATTCCCCAAGAGACCCAGTACTTC
CASSLNPAGGIPQETQYF
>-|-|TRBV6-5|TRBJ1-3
TGTGCCAGCAGTTACGGGTCAGGGCACTCTGGAAACACCATATATTTT
CASSYGSGHSGNTIYF
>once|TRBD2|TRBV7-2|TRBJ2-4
TGTGCCAGCAGCTTATTAGCGGGAGTGGTCAAAAACATTCAGTACTTC
CASSLLAGVVKNIQYF
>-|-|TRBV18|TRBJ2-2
TGTGCCAGCTCCACAAATGGACACCGGAACACCGGGGAGCTGTTTTTT
CASSTNGHRNTGELFF
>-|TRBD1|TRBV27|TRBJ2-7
TGTGCCAGCAGTTTATGGGACAGTAGCTACGAGCAGTACTTC
CASSLWDSSYEQYF
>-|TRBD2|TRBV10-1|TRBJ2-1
TGCGCCAGCAGATCCGGGACTAGCGGTTCCAATGAGCAGTTCTTC
CASRSGTSGSNEQFF
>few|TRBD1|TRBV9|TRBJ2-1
TGTGCCAGCAGCGACGGGACAGGGTTATACAATGAGCAGTTCTTC
CASSDGTGLYNEQFF
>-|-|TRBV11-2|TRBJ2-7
TGTGCCAGCAGCCTCCAGGCCATATACGAGCAGTACTTC
CASSLQAIYEQYF
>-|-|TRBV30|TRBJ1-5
TGTGCCGCCTCGGGGAGCAATCAGCCCCAGCATTTT
CAASGSNQPQHF
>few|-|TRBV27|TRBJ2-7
TGTGCCAGCAGTCCCACCTACCGGACTACAGTCTCCTACGAGCAGTACTTC
CASSPTYRTTVSYEQYF
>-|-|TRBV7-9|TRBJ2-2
TGTGCCAGCAGGGGCGCTGTTCAGGGGCCCCCCGGGGAGCTGTTTTTT
CASRGAVQGPPGELFF
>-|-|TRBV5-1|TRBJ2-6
TGCGCCAGCAGCCCGGAGGGCTCTGGGGCCAACGTCCTGACTTTC
CASSPEGSGANVLTF
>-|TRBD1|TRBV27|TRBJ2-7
TGTGCCAGCAGTTTCTCCGGGACAGGGGGAAAGGGGCAGTACTTC
CASSFSGTGGKGQYF
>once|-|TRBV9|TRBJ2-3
TGTGCCAGCAGCCCATTTAGCGGTACCACAGATACGCAGTATTTT
CASSPFSGTTDTQYF
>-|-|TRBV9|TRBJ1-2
TGTGCCAGCAGCGCCGTCTCAGGGTATAACATCTATGGCTACACCTTC
CASSAVSGYNIYGYTF
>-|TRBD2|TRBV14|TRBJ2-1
TGTGCCAGCAGCCCGACTAGCGGGAGGTTCGCGGGGCAGTTCTTC
CASSPTSGRFAGQFF
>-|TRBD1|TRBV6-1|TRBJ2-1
TGTGCCAGCAGTTTGGTGGGGACAGGGTACAATGAGCAGTTCTTC
CASSLVGTGYNEQFF
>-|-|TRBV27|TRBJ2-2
TGTGCCAGCAGTTTACTAGAAAAAACCGGGGAGCTGTTTTTT
CASSLLEKTGELFF
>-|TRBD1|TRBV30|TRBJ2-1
TGTGCCTGGAACGGACAGGGGGCGAGGTATGAGCAGTTCTTC
CAWNGQGARYEQFF
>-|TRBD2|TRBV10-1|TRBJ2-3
TGCGCCAGCAGCAATTCCGGGACTAGCCTAAGGGCAGATACGCAGTATTTT
CASSNSGTSLRADTQYF
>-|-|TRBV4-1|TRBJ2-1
TGCGCCAGCAGCCTAGCAAGGCGCAATGAGCAGTTCTTC
CASSLARRNEQFF
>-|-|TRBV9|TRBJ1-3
TGTGCCAGCAGCGCCGTCGGGTCCTCTGGAAACACCATATATTTT
CASSAVGSSGNTIYF
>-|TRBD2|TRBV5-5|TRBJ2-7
TGTGCCAGCAGACTTGGACTAGCGGGAGATCAGTACTTC
CASRLGLAGDQYF
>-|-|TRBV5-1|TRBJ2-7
TGCGCCAGCAGCTTGGTAGCGGCTTCCTACGAGCAGTACTTC
CASSLVAASYEQYF
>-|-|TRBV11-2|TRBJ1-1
TGTGCCAGCAGCTCTCGGCAGGCGAACACTGAAGCTTTCTTT
CASSSRQANTEAFF
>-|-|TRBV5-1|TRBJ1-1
TGCGCCAGCAGCTATCAGGCTGAAGCTTTCTTT
CASSYQAEAFF
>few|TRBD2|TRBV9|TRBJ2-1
TGTGCCAGCAGCGTAGAAACTAGCGGGAATGAGCAGTTCTTC
CASSVETSGNEQFF
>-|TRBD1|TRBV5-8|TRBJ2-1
TGTGCCAGCAGCTTAACCGGGACAGCAAATGAGCAGTTCTTC
CASSLTGTANEQFF
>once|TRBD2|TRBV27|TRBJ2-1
TGTGCCAGCAGTCTGCCTTGGCTAGCGGGAGTATTGAATGAGCAGTTCTTC
CASSLPWLAGVLNEQFF
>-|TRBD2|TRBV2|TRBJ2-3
TGTGCCAGCAGTGAATATGAGCGGGAGGGGCAGTATTTT
CASSEYEREGQYF
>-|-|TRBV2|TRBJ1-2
TGTGCCAGCAGTCCCCAGGGATGGATGGGCTACACCTTC
CASSPQGWMGYTF
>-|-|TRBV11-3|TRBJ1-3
TGTGCCAGCAGCTCTAGACAGGCCTTGAGCTCTGGAAACACCATATATTTT
CASSSRQALSSGNTIYF
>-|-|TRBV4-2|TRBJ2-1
TGTGCCAGCAGCCAAGATCGCGGTGCCTACAATGAGCAGTTCTTC
CASSQDRGAYNEQFF
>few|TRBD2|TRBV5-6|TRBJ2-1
TGTGCCAGCAGCTTGGGACTAGCGGGAGTTGGGGTGCAGTTCTTC
CASSLGLAGVGVQFF
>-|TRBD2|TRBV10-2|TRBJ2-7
TGCGCCAGCAGCTATCCGACTAGCGGGGCAAGCTCCTACGAGCAGTACTTC
CASSYPTSGASSYEQYF
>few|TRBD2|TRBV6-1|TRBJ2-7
TGTGCCAGCAGTGAAGCCCCGACTAGCGGGGGATCCTACGAGCAGTACTTC
CASSEAPTSGGSYEQYF
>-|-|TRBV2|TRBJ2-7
TGTGCCAGCAGTGAACAAGGACAGCTCTACGAGCAGTACTTC
CASSEQGQLYEQYF
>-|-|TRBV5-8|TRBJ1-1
TGTGCCAGCAGCCCAAGACAGGAGTTGACTCTCATGAACACTGAAGCTTTCTTT
CASSPRQELTLMNTEAFF
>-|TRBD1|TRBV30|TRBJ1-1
TGTGCCTGGAGTGTGGGCAGGGGGTCCTTTGAAGCTTTCTTT
CAWSVGRGSFEAFF
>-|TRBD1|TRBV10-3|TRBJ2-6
TGTGCCATCAGTGGCGGGACAGGGCGAACTGGGGCCAACGGCCTGACTTTC
CAISGGTGRTGANGLTF
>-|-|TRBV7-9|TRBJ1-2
TGTGCCAGCAGTAACGGAGGCTATGGCTACACCTTC
CASSNGGYGYTF
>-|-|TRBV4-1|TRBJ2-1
TGCGCCAGCAGCCAAGATCGCCGACCGGGGAATGAGCAGTTCTTC
CASSQDRRPGNEQFF
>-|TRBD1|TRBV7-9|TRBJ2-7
TGTTCCAGCAGCCCCGGGACAGGAGATTACGAGCAGTACTTC
CSSSPGTGDYEQYF
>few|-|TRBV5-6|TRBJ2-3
TGTGCCAGCAGCTTGCCCGGCACAGATACGCAGTATTTT
CASSLPGTDTQYF
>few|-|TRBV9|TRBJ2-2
TGTGCCAGCAGCTCCGGTGGCACCGGGGAGCTGTTTTTT
CASSSGGTGELFF
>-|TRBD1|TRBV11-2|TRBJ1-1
TGTGCCAGCAGCTCGTTTGACAGGGGGGTCGCCGAAGCTTTCTTT
CASSSFDRGVAEAFF
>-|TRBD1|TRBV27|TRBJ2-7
TGTGCCAGCAGTCAAAGACAGGGGGGCTACGAGCAGTACTTC
CASSQRQGGYEQYF
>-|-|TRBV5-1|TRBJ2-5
TGCGCCAGCAGCTTGGCCGGTACCGTCCAAGAGACCCAGTACTTC
CASSLAGTVQETQYF
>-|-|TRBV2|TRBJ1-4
TGTGCCAGCACCGGGACTAATGAAAAACTGTTTTTT
CASTGTNEKLFF